The clone carrying this T cell receptor (beta chain) was observed at least ten times. Authors' analysis steps: Scientists estimated how many nucleated cells there were by amplifying reference gene primers. Only in-frame clones appear in the TCRdb table, and some are missing; sequencing was by immunoSEQ multiplex PCR. V and J calls and clone size are as listed in that table; D and trimming were resolved from the DNA. Of under 250,000 clones detected, about 89% appear once; the ten largest clones hold around 6.5%. This record belongs to a study of blood T cell repertoires in COVID-19. Overall study context: The origin of the acute and convalescent COVID-19 samples was the United States, Italy and Spain. In each case, the material was cDNA or gDNA derived from T cells, B-cell-depleted T cells, or PBMCs.

CDR3 length equals 16 residues. V lost 0 bases and J 10 bases, leaving 19 bases between the germline ends. Per the germline V gene, CDR1 is MNHEY and CDR2 is SMNVEV (reference sequence). The chain uses TRBV27 and TRBJ2-1; D is uncertain. Input material: peripheral blood. The TCR comes from a man between 60 and 75 years old who had recovered from COVID-19. The CDR3 region has the DNA TGTGCCAGCAGTTTATCTATCCTTTCGCAGCGCTTCGAGCAGTTCTTC. It yields the protein CASSLSILSQRFEQFF.